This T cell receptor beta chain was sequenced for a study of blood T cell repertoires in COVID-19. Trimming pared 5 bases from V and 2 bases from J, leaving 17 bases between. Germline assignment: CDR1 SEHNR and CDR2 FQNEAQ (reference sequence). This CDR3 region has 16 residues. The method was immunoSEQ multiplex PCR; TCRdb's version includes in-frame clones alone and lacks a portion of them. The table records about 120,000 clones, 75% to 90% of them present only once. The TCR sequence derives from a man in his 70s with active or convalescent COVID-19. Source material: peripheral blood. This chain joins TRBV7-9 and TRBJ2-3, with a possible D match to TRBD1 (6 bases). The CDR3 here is CASSVYTGPHTDTQYF. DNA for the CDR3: TGTGCCAGCAGCGTATACACAGGGCCACACACAGATACGCAGTATTTT.